This TCR beta chain was found in a study of metastatic and nonmetastatic thyroid tumors. Across the study: Peripheral blood and tumor or nodule samples from malignant and benign thyroid patients were compared.

V gave up 2 bases and J gave up 2 bases, with 13 bases separating them. The CDR3 spans 15 residues. CDR1 is MNHEY and CDR2 is SVGAGI in the germline V gene. By share, this clone counts as medium-sized. The target antigen is unknown. Thyroid surgery had not been preceded by any treatment in any patient. In the source study's methods: The distant-metastasis classifier for papillary thyroid cancer was built from CDR3 differences across clinicopathological groups. TCRdb re-called the PCR reads via MiXCR. The authors' filters were not applied to this entry. The table shows about 21,000 clones, with roughly 29% occurring only once. Study results and caveats: When malignant thyroid tumors were compared with benign nodules, TCR beta diversity was reportedly significantly higher in the malignant tumors. This held in both blood and tumor samples.

The sample consisted of blood. The J gene is TRBJ2-7, the V gene TRBV6-5, with D perhaps given as TRBD1 or TRBD2 (7 bases each). The origin of this receptor is a female donor with papillary thyroid cancer or a benign thyroid nodule (not recorded which). Some clones in this sample may be carry-over from other donors' samples. In nucleotides, the CDR3 is TGTGCCAGCAGTTACCGGGGGGACAGACCCTACGAGCAGTACTTC. Its protein is CASSYRGDRPYEQYF.